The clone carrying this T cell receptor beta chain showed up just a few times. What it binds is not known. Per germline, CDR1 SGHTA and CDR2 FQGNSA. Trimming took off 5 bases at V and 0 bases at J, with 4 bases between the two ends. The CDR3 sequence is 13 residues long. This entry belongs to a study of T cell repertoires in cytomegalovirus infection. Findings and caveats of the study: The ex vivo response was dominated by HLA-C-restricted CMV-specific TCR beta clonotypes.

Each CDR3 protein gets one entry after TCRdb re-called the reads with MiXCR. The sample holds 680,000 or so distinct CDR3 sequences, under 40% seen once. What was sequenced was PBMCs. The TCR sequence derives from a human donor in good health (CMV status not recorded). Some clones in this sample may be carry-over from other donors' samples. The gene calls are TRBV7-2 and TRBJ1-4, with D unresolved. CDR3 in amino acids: CASSRATNEKLFF. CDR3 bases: TGTGCCAGCAGCCGCGCAACTAATGAAAAACTGTTTTTT.